This T cell receptor (beta chain) came from a study of human T cells and chemical hapten exposure. TCRdb re-derived calls from the RACE reads in MiXCR, one entry per CDR3 protein. The table lists fewer than 350,000 distinct CDR3 sequences, 7.5% to 8% of them singletons. Time point meaning: pre-sensitization, week 0. The treatment: therapeutic diphenylcyclopropenone sensitization with weekly scalp DPC. This clonotype has a count of ten or more. This CDR3 has 13 amino acids. Looked up from germline, CDR1 is SQVTM and CDR2 is ANQGSEA. Trimming removed 5 bases at V and 2 bases at J, with 10 bases between. The material was whole blood, obtained in connection with sensitization to the hapten diphenylcyclopropenone (DPC). J is TRBJ2-1 and V is TRBV29-1, with D unresolved. The receptor was isolated from a man aged 18 to 30 with alopecia areata. Some clones in this sample may be carry-over from other donors' samples. The CDR3 region is CSVRDKTYNEQFF. The CDR3, as DNA: TGCAGCGTTCGCGATAAGACCTACAATGAGCAGTTCTTC.